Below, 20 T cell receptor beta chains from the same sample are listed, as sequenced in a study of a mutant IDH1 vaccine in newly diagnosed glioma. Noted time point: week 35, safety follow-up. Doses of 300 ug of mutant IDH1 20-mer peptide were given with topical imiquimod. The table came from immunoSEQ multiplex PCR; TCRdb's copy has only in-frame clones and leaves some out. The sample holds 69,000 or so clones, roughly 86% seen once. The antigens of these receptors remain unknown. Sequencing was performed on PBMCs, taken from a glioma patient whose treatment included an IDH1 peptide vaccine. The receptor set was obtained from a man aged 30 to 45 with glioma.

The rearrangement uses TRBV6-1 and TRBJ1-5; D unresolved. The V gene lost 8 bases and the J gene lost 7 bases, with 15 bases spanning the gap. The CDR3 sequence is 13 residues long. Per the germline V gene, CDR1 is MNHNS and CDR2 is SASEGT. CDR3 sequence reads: CASGTQTRQPQHF. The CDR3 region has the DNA TGTGCCAGCGGCACCCAAACGCGACAGCCCCAGCATTTT.

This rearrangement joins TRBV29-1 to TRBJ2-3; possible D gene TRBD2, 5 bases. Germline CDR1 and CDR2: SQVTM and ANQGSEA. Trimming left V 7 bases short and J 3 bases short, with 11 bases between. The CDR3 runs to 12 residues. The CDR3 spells CSASGVTDTQYF. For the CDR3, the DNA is TGCAGCGCATCCGGGGTTACAGATACGCAGTATTTT.

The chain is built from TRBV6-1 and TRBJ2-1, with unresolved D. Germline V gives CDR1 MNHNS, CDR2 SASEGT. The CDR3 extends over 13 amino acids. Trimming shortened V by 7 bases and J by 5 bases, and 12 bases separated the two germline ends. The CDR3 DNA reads TGTGCCAGCAAACCGCTTACCCACAATGAGCAGTTCTTC. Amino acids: CASKPLTHNEQFF.

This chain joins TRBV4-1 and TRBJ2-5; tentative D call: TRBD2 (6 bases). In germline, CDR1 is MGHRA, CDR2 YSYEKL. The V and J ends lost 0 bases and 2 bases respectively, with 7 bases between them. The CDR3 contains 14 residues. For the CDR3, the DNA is TGCGCCAGCAGCCAAGATAGCGGACAAGAGACCCAGTACTTC. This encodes CASSQDSGQETQYF.

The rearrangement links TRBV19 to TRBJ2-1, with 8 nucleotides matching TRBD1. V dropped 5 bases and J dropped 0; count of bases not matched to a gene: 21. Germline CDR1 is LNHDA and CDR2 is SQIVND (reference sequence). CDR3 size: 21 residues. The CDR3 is CASSFGWSTGEYASSYNEQFF. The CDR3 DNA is TGTGCCAGTAGTTTTGGCTGGTCGACAGGGGAATATGCGAGCTCCTACAATGAGCAGTTCTTC.

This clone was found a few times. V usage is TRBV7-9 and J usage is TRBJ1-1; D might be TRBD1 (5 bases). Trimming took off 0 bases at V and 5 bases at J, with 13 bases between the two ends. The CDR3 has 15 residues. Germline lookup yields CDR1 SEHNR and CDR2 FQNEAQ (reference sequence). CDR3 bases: TGTGCCAGCAGCTTAGCTCTTGCAGGGTCAACTGAAGCTTTCTTT. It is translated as CASSLALAGSTEAFF.

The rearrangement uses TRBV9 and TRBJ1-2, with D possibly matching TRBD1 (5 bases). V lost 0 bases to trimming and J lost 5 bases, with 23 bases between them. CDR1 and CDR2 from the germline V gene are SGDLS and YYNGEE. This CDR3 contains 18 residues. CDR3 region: CASSVVTEGRRASYGYTF. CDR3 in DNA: TGTGCCAGCAGCGTAGTGACAGAGGGCAGGCGAGCCTCGTATGGCTACACCTTC.

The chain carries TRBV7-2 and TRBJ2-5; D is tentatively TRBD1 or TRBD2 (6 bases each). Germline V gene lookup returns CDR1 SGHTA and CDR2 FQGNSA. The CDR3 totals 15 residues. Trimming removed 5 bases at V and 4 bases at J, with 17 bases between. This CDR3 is CASSRGGGFRETQYF. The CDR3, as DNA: TGTGCCAGCAGCCGAGGAGGGGGGTTCAGAGAGACCCAGTACTTC.

CDR3 residues: CAITVGGKDGYTF. The CDR3 DNA follows: TGTGCCATCACAGTCGGGGGGAAGGATGGCTACACCTTC. The chain recombines TRBV10-3 with TRBJ1-2; D possibly corresponds to TRBD1 (5 bases). V dropped 7 bases and J dropped 6 bases, with 15 bases sitting between them. The CDR3 consists of 13 residues. Germline V gives CDR1 ENHRY, CDR2 SYGVKD.

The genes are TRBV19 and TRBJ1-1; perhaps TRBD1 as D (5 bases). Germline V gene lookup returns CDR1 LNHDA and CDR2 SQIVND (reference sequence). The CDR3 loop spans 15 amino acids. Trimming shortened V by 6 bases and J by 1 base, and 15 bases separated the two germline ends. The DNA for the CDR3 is TGTGCCAGTAGAAATAGGACAAGGAGGAACACTGAAGCTTTCTTT. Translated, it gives CASRNRTRRNTEAFF.

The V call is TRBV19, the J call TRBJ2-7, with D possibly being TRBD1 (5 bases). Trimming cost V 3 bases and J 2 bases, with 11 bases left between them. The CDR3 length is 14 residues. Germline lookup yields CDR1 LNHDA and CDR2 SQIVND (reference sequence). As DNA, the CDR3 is TGTGCCAGTAGTATCCAGGGTGCCACCTACGAGCAGTACTTC. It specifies CASSIQGATYEQYF.

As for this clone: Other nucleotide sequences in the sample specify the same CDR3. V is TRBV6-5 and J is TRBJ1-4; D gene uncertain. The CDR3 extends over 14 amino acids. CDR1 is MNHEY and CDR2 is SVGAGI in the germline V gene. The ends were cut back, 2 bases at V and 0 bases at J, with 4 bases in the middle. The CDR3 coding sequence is TGTGCCAGCAGTTACGGAACAACTAATGAAAAACTGTTTTTT. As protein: CASSYGTTNEKLFF.

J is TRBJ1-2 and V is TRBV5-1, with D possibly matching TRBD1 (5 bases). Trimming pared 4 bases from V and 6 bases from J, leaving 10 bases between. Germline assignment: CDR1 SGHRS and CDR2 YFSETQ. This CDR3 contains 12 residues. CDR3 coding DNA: TGCGCCAGCAGCGTGGGGCGCGATGGCTACACCTTC. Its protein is CASSVGRDGYTF. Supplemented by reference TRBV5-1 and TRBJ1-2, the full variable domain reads KAGVTQTPRYLIKTRGQQVTLSCSPISGHRSVSWYQQTPGQGLQFLFEYFSETQRNKGNFPGRFSGRQFSNSRSEMNVSTLELGDSALYLCASSVGRDGYTFGSGTRLTVV.

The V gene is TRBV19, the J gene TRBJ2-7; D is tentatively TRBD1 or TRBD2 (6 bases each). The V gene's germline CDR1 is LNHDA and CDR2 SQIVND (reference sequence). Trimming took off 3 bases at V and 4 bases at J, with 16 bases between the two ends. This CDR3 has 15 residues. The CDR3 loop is CASSILQGGKYEQYF. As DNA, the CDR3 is TGTGCCAGTAGTATTTTACAGGGAGGAAAGTACGAGCAGTACTTC.

CDR3 coding DNA: TGTGCCAGTAGTATATATGACAGGAACTATGGCTACACCTTC. It codes for CASSIYDRNYGYTF. The V and J genes are TRBV19 and TRBJ1-2, with D perhaps TRBD1 (6 bases). V shed 2 bases and J shed 2 bases, with 9 bases lying between them. The CDR3 consists of 14 residues. CDR1 and CDR2 (germline): LNHDA, SQIVND (reference sequence).

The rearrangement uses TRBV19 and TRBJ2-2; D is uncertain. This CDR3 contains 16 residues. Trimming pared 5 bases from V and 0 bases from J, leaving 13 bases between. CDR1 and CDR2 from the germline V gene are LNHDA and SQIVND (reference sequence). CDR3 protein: CASSLKGHSNTGELFF. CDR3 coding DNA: TGTGCCAGTAGTCTTAAGGGCCACTCGAACACCGGGGAGCTGTTTTTT.

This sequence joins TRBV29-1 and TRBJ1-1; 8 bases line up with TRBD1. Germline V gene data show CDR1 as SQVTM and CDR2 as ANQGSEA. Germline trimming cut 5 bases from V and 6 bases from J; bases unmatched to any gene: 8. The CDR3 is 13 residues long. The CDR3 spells CSVLTGDGAEAFF. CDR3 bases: TGCAGCGTTTTGACAGGGGATGGGGCTGAAGCTTTCTTT.

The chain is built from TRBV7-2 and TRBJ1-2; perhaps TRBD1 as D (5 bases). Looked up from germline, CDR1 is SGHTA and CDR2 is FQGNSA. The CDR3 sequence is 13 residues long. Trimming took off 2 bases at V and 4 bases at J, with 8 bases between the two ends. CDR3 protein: CASSLRQGYGYTF. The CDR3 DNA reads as TGTGCCAGCAGCTTAAGGCAGGGCTATGGCTACACCTTC.

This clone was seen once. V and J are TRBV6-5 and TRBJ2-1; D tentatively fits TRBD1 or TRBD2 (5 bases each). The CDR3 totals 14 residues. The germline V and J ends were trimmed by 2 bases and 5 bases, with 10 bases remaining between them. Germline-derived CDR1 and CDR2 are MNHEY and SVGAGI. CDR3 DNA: TGTGCCAGCAGTTACCGGGGCACCCACAATGAGCAGTTCTTC. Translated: CASSYRGTHNEQFF.

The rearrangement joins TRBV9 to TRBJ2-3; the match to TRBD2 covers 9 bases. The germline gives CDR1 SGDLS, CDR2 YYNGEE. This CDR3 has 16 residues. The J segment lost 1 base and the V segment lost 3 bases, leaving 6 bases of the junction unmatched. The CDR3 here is CASSAWSGGRTDTQYF. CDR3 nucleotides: TGTGCCAGCAGCGCTTGGAGCGGGGGGCGCACAGATACGCAGTATTTT.